The entry that follows covers one TCR beta chain sequence. These data belong to a study of PD-L1 blockade in urothelial cancer. About the research overall: The authors examined blood 3 weeks (second dose) and 6 weeks after treatment start. Among blood samples, the median T cell count was some 140,000.

Diagnoses among patients were locally advanced or metastatic urothelial carcinoma. The CDR3 covers 17 residues. The germline V gene has CDR1 SGHTA and CDR2 FQGTGA. The V gene lost 2 bases and the J gene lost 8 bases, with 24 bases spanning the gap. In each PCR, synthetic TCR analog templates were spiked in. TCRdb's copy holds only in-frame clones and misses some; the assay was immunoSEQ multiplex PCR. The profile shows about 74,000 clones, around 84% of them singletons. The sample consisted of PBMCs, taken around atezolizumab (anti-PD-L1) treatment. The chain uses TRBV7-3 and TRBJ1-2, with D perhaps matching TRBD1 (5 bases). The receptor was derived from a man between 65 and 85 years old with urothelial cancer. This CDR3 reads CASSLGPAARQGGGYTF. CDR3 DNA sequence: TGTGCCAGCAGCTTAGGCCCCGCCGCTCGGCAGGGAGGGGGCTACACCTTC.